This T cell receptor beta chain derives from a study of blood T cells in healthy people across ages. CDR3 length equals 16 residues. CDR1 is SGHDT, CDR2 YYEEEE, per germline. Trimming took off 6 bases at V and 3 bases at J, with 19 bases between the two ends. A J-beta primer mix and a sample-barcoded 5' primer were used in a second PCR of about 7 to 12 cycles. From the 5' RACE reads, TCRdb called clonotypes with MiXCR, one entry per CDR3 protein. Among about 1,400,000 distinct CDR3 sequences listed, 40% to 50% were seen once. Source material: blood. The V gene is TRBV5-6, the J gene TRBJ2-1, with D perhaps matching TRBD1 (6 bases). The sequence derives from a woman in her late teens or twenties in good health. The CDR3 DNA reads as TGTGCCAGCACCCTAGGTAGGCGACAGGACTACAATGAGCAGTTCTTC. Its protein product is CASTLGRRQDYNEQFF.